Here is one TCR beta chain with its context. The data derive from a study of blood T cell repertoires in COVID-19. Authors' processing steps: Reference gene primer amplification in the assay estimated nucleated cell counts. Here immunoSEQ multiplex PCR was the method, and the copy in TCRdb shows in-frame clones only, minus some. V, J and clone size were drawn from that table, and D and trimming were deduced from the DNA. The table includes about 250,000 clones, 88% detected once. The sequenced sample was peripheral blood. This TCR came from a woman in her forties who had recovered from COVID-19.

CDR3 bases: TGCGCCAGCAGCCCGAACGTGGGGCCCGGCTATGGCTACACCTTC. This gives the protein CASSPNVGPGYGYTF. This chain connects TRBV5-1 to TRBJ1-2, with D possibly being TRBD1 (5 bases). The CDR3 has 15 amino acids. Germline V lookup: CDR1 SGHRS, CDR2 YFSETQ. Trimming removed 4 bases at V and 4 bases at J, with 17 bases between.